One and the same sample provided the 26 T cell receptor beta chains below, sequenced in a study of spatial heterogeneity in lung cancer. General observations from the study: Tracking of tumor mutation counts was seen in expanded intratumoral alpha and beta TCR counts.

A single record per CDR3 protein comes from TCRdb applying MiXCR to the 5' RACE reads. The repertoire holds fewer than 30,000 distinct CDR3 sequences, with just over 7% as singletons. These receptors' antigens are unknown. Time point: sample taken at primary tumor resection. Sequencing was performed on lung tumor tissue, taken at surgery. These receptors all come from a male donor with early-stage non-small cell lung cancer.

CDR3 residues: CASRQTENTEAFF. DNA of the CDR3: TGCGCCAGCAGGCAGACTGAGAACACTGAAGCTTTCTTT. V usage is TRBV10-1 and J usage is TRBJ1-1; no clear D gene. Trimming removed 6 bases from V and 1 base from J, with 9 bases in between. CDR3 size: 13 residues. The germline V gene encodes CDR1 WNHNN and CDR2 SYGVQD (reference sequence).

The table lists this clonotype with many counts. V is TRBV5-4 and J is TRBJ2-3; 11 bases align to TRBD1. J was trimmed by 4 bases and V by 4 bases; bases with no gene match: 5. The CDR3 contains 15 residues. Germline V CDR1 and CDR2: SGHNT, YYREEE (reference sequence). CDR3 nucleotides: TGTGCCAGCAGCCGGGACAGGGGGAACGCAGATACGCAGTATTTT. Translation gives CASSRDRGNADTQYF.

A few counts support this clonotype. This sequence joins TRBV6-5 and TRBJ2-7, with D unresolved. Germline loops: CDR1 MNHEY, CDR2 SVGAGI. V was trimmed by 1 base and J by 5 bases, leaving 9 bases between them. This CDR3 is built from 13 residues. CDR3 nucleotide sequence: TGTGCCAGCAGTTACTTGGGATCCCACGAGCAGTACTTC. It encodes CASSYLGSHEQYF.

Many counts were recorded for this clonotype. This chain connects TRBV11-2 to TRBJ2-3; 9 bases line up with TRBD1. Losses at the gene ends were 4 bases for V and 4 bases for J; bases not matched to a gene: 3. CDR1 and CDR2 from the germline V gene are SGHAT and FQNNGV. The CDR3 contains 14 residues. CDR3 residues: CASSSRQGADTQYF. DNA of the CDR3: TGTGCCAGCAGCTCTAGACAGGGGGCAGATACGCAGTATTTT.

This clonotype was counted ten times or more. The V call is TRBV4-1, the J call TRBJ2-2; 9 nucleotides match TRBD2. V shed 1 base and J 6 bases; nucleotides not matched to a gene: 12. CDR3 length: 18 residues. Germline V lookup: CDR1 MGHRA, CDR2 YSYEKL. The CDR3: CASSQARRGGGASGELFF. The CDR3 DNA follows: TGCGCCAGCAGCCAAGCGCGGCGTGGCGGGGGGGCATCCGGGGAGCTGTTTTTT.

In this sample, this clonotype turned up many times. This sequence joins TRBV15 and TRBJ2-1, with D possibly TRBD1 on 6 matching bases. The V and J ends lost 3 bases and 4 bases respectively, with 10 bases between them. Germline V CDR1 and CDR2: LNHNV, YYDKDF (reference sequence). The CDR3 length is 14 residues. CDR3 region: CATSSGQGYNEQFF. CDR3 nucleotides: TGTGCCACCAGCAGTGGCCAGGGGTACAATGAGCAGTTCTTC.

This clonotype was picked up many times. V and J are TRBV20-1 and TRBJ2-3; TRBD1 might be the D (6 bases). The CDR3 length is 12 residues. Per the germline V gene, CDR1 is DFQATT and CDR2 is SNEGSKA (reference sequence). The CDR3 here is CSLDRSGDTQYF. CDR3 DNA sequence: TGCAGCCTTGACAGGTCGGGAGATACGCAGTATTTT.

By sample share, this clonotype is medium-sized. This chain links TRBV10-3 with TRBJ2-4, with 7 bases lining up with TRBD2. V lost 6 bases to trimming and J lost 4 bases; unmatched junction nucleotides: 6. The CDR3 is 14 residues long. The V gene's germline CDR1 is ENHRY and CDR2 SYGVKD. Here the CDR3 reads CAISPGGSKNIQYF. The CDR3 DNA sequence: TGTGCCATCAGCCCGGGAGGCAGTAAAAACATTCAGTACTTC.

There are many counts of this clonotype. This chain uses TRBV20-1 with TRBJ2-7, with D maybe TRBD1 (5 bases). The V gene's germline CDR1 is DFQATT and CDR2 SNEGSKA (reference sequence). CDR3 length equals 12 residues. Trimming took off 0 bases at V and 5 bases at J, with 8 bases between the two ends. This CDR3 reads CSARDREHEQYF. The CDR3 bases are TGCAGTGCTAGAGACAGGGAACACGAGCAGTACTTC.

For the CDR3, the DNA is TGTGCCAGCAGCGGACAGGGTTGCACCTTC. Protein: CASSGQGCTF. The chain joins TRBV6-1 to TRBJ1-2; TRBD1 matches 8 bases. Germline V gene sequence: CDR1 MNHNS, CDR2 SASEGT. The junction had 4 bases not matched to a gene; V was cut back by 6 bases and J by 13 bases. The CDR3 is made up of 10 amino acids.

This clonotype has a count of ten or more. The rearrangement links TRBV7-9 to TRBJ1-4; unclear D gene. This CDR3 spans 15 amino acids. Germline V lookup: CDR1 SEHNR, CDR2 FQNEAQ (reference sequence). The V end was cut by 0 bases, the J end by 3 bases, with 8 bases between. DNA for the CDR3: TGTGCCAGCAGCTTAGCCAGTGGGGCTAATGAAAAACTGTTTTTT. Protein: CASSLASGANEKLFF.

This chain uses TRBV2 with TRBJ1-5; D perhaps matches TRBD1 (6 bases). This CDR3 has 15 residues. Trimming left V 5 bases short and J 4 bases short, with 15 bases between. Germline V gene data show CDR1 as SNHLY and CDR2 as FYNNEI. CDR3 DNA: TGTGCCAGCAGTTTCGGACAGAGGACGAATCAGCCCCAGCATTTT. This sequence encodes CASSFGQRTNQPQHF.

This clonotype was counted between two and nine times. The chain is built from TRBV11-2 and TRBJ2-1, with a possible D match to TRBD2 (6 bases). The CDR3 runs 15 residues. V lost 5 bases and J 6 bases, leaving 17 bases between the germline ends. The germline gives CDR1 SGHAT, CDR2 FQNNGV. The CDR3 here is CASSTGGKRGNEQFF. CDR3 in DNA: TGTGCCAGCAGCACGGGCGGGAAGCGCGGCAATGAGCAGTTCTTC.

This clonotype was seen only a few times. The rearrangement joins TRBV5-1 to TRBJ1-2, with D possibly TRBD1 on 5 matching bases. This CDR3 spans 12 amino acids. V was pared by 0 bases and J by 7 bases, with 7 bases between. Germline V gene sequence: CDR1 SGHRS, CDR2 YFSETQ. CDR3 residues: CASSLAGPGYTF. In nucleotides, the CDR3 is TGCGCCAGCAGCTTGGCGGGGCCTGGCTACACCTTC.

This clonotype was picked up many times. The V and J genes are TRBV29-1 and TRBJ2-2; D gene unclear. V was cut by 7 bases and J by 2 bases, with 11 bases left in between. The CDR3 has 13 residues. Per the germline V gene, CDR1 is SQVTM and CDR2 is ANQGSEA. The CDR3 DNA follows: TGCAGCGCGTACAGATCTAACACCGGGGAGCTGTTTTTT. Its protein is CSAYRSNTGELFF.

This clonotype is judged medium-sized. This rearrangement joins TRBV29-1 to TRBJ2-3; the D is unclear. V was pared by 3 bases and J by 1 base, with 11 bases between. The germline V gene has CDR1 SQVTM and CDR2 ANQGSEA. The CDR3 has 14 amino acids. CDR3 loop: CSVEAGFRTDTQYF. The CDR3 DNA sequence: TGCAGCGTTGAGGCCGGATTCCGCACAGATACGCAGTATTTT.

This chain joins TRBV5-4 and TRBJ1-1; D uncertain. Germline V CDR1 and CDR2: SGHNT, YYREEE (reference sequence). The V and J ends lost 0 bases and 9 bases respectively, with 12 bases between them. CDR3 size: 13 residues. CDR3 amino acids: CASSLAGRSQAFF. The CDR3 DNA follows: TGTGCCAGCAGCTTGGCCGGGAGGTCGCAAGCTTTCTTT. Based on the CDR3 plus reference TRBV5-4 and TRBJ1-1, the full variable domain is ETGVTQSPTHLIKTRGQQVTLRCSSQSGHNTVSWYQQALGQGPQFIFQYYREEENGRGNFPPRFSGLQFPNYSSELNVNALELDDSALYLCASSLAGRSQAFFGQGTRLTVV.

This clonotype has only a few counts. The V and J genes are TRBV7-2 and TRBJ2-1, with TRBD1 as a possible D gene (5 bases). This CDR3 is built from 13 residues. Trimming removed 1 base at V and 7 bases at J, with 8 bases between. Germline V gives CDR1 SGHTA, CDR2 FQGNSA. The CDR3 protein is CASSLVKGNEQFF. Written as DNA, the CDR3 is TGTGCCAGCAGCTTAGTCAAGGGGAATGAGCAGTTCTTC.

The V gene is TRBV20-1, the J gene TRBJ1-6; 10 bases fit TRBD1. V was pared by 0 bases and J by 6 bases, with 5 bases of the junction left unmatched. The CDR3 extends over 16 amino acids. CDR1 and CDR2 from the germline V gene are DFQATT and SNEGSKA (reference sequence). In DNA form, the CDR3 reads TGCAGTGCTAGAGATCTCGACAGGGGGCTTAATTCACCCCTCCACTTT. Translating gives CSARDLDRGLNSPLHF.

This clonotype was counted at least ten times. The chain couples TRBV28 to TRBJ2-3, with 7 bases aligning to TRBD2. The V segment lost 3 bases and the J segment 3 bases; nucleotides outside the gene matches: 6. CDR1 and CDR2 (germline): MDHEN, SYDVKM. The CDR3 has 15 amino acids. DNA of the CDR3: TGTGCCAGCAGTTTGGGGGGGGACGGTACAGATACGCAGTATTTT. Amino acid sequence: CASSLGGDGTDTQYF.

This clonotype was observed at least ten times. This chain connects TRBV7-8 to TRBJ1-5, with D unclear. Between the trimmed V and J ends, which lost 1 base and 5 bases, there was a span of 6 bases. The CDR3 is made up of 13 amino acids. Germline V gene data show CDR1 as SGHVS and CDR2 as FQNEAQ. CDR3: CASSLGLDQPQHF. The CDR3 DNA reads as TGTGCCAGCAGCTTAGGACTTGATCAGCCCCAGCATTTT.

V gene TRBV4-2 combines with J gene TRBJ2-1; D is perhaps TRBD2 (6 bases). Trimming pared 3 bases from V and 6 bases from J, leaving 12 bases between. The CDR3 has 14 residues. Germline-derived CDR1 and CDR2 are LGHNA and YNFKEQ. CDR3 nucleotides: TGTGCCAGCAGCCAGGTCGCGGGAATCAATGAGCAGTTCTTC. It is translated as CASSQVAGINEQFF.

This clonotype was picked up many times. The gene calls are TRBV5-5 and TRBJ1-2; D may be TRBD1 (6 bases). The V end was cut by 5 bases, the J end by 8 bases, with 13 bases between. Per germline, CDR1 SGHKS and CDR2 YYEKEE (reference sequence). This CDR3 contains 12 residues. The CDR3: CASSQDRVGYTF. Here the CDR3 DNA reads TGTGCCAGCAGTCAGGACAGAGTCGGCTACACCTTC.

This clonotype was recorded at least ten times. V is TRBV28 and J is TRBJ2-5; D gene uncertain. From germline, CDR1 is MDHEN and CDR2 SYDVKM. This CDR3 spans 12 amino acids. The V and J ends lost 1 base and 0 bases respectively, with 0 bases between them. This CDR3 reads CASSLYQETQYF. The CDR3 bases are TGTGCCAGCAGTTTATACCAAGAGACCCAGTACTTC.

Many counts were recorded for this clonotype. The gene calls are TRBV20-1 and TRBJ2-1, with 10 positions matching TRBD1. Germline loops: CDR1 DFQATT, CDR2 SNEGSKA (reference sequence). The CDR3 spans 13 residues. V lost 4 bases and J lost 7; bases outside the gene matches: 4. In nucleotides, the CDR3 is TGCAGTGCTACCCCGGACAGGGGGAATGAGCAGTTCTTC. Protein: CSATPDRGNEQFF.

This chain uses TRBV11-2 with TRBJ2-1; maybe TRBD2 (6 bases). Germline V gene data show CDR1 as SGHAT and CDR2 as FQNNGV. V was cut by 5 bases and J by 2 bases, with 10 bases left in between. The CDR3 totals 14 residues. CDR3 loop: CASSPSGPYNEQFF. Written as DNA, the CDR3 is TGTGCCAGCAGCCCAAGCGGGCCCTACAATGAGCAGTTCTTC.